This passage covers 10 T cell receptor beta chains from one sample sequenced in a study of CD8 T cells in ankylosing spondylitis. TCRdb ran MiXCR on the 5' RACE reads and lists one entry per CDR3 protein. This sample has about 260,000 distinct CDR3 sequences, with over 15% found just once. The sample comprised blood, either unsorted or a sorted T cell fraction (not recorded which). All receptors come from a male donor with ankylosing spondylitis or in good health (not recorded which).

This clonotype was picked up a small number of times. This chain connects TRBV6-1 to TRBJ2-3; D is unresolved. This CDR3 comprises 13 residues. Germline V gives CDR1 MNHNS, CDR2 SASEGT. Trimming took off 11 bases at V and 0 bases at J, with 12 bases between the two ends. Here the CDR3 DNA reads TGTGCCTCCCTTGGCCTTAGCACAGATACGCAGTATTTT. Translation gives CASLGLSTDTQYF.

The table lists this clonotype with many counts. The junction does not match germline at one end; this may be a read error. V is TRBV5-1 and J is TRBJ2-6; D remains ambiguous. CDR3 length: 15 residues. Germline V gene data show CDR1 as SGHRS and CDR2 as YFSETQ. The CDR3 nucleotides read TGCGCCAGCAGGTTGGGTGACCCTGGGGCCAACGTCCTGACTTTC. Its translation is CASRLGDPGANVLTF.

The V gene is TRBV20-1, the J gene TRBJ1-6; 10 nucleotides agree with TRBD1. Germline V lookup: CDR1 DFQATT, CDR2 SNEGSKA (reference sequence). The CDR3 is made up of 17 amino acids. With V trimmed by 0 bases and J by 8 bases, 10 bases remained unmatched. Written as DNA, the CDR3 is TGCAGTGCTAGAGATCCGGTCGGGACAGGGGATCATTCACCCCTCCACTTT. It yields the protein CSARDPVGTGDHSPLHF.

V is TRBV27 and J is TRBJ1-4, with D unresolved. CDR1 and CDR2 from the germline V gene are MNHEY and SMNVEV (reference sequence). The CDR3 is 14 amino acids. The germline V and J ends were trimmed by 5 bases and 2 bases, with 9 bases remaining between them. The CDR3 protein is CASSPRRTNEKLFF. DNA of the CDR3: TGTGCCAGCAGTCCCCGACGGACTAATGAAAAACTGTTTTTT.

The V call is TRBV29-1, the J call TRBJ1-1, with D uncertain. This CDR3 is 14 amino acids long. CDR1 and CDR2 from the germline V gene are SQVTM and ANQGSEA. The V and J ends lost 7 bases and 0 bases respectively, with 15 bases between them. DNA for the CDR3: TGCAGCGCAAGCCCGAGTTCGATGAACACTGAAGCTTTCTTT. Residues: CSASPSSMNTEAFF.

The chain joins TRBV7-6 to TRBJ2-5; the D call may be TRBD1 or TRBD2 (5 bases each). Germline V gene lookup returns CDR1 SGHVS and CDR2 FNYEAQ. CDR3 length: 13 amino acids. V lost 6 bases and J 7 bases, leaving 15 bases between the germline ends. CDR3 amino acids: CASSTGGPLTQYF. In DNA form, the CDR3 reads TGTGCCAGCAGTACTGGGGGACCTCTGACCCAGTACTTC.

This clonotype turned up a few times. The chain joins TRBV27 to TRBJ2-3; D is unresolved. Trimming took 4 bases from V and 5 from J, leaving 7 bases between them. The length of the CDR3 is 12 residues. CDR1 and CDR2 (germline): MNHEY, SMNVEV (reference sequence). DNA of the CDR3: TGTGCCAGCAGTTCCCCGCTAGATACGCAGTATTTT. Protein: CASSSPLDTQYF.

This clonotype has more than one count but fewer than ten. The J gene is TRBJ2-1, the V gene TRBV12-3 or TRBV12-4; D possibly matches TRBD1 or TRBD2 (5 bases each). The CDR3 extends over 11 amino acids. Trimming stripped 5 bases from V and 8 bases from J, with 7 bases between. CDR3 DNA: TGTGCCAGCAGTCAGGGAGATGAGCAGTTCTTC. It codes for CASSQGDEQFF.

There are a few counts of this clonotype. The chain joins TRBV20-1 to TRBJ2-7; D is possibly TRBD1 or TRBD2 (5 bases each). This CDR3 is built from 13 residues. Germline-derived CDR1 and CDR2 are DFQATT and SNEGSKA (reference sequence). Trimming removed 0 bases from V and 4 bases from J, with 10 bases in between. CDR3 residues: CSARDGTTYEQYV. CDR3 DNA: TGCAGTGCTAGAGATGGGACGACGTACGAGCAGTACGTC.

This clonotype was seen ten or more times. This chain links TRBV5-1 with TRBJ1-3; possible D gene TRBD1, 6 bases. The length of the CDR3 is 15 residues. With 4 bases removed from V and 0 bases from J, the gap between germline ends came to 11 bases. CDR1 and CDR2 (germline): SGHRS, YFSETQ. DNA of the CDR3: TGCGCCAGCAGCAGAACAGGGTTCTCTGGAAACACCATATATTTT. Amino acid sequence: CASSRTGFSGNTIYF.